This TCR beta chain was found in a study of blood T cells in healthy people across ages. Findings of the study overall: Leaving the PBMCs unsorted stopped any conclusive comparison of naive versus antigen-experienced cells.

This clonotype occurred a few times. Its target is unknown. Using a J-beta primer mix together with a sample-barcoded 5' primer, a second PCR was run for roughly 7 to 12 cycles. A single record per CDR3 protein comes from TCRdb applying MiXCR to the 5' RACE reads. Of about 730,000 distinct CDR3 sequences listed, more than 40% are singletons. Isolating PBMCs gave at least 6.5 million of these cells per sample. Total RNA, at least 5 micrograms per sample, came from PBMCs. The CDR3 loop spans 16 amino acids. J was trimmed by 3 bases and V by 2 bases; bases with no gene match: 1. Germline V gene data show CDR1 as SGHTS and CDR2 as YDEGEE.

Sequencing was done on a sample of blood. J is TRBJ2-3 and V is TRBV5-8; TRBD2 agrees at 15 bases. The sequence was collected from a woman aged 55-70 years in good health. The CDR3, as DNA: TGTGCCAGCAGCTTCGGGACTAGCGGGGGGACAGATACGCAGTATTTT. Translating gives CASSFGTSGGTDTQYF.